These 29 T cell receptor beta chains came from one sample sequenced in a study of T cell responses to AZD1222 COVID-19 vaccine. Using immunoSEQ multiplex PCR, the repertoire was profiled, and TCRdb retains in-frame clones only, with some absent. The table records more than 95,000 clones, 75% to 90% of them present only once. Specimen: peripheral blood, collected on day 0 of AZD1222 vaccination. The receptor source for this set is an adult in good health.

The J gene is TRBJ2-5, the V gene TRBV7-6; no definite D call. Trimming took 2 bases from V and 3 from J, leaving 1 base between them. CDR3 length equals 11 residues. Germline V gene sequence: CDR1 SGHVS, CDR2 FNYEAQ. CDR3 DNA sequence: TGTGCCAGCAGCTTAAAAGAGACCCAGTACTTC. Protein product: CASSLKETQYF. Variable domain in full (rest from reference TRBV7-6 and TRBJ2-5): GAGVSQSPRYKVTKRGQDVALRCDPISGHVSLYWYRQALGQGPEFLTYFNYEAQQDKSGLPNDRFSAERPEGSISTLTIQRTEQRDSAMYRCASSLKETQYFGPGTRLLVL.

This clone was detected once. The rearrangement links TRBV3-1 (or the pseudogene TRBV3-2) to TRBJ1-2; no reliable D call. The CDR3 contains 12 residues. Germline V gene data show CDR1 as LGHDT and CDR2 as YNNKEL (reference sequence). The V and J ends lost 2 bases and 8 bases respectively, with 9 bases between them. The DNA for the CDR3 is TGTGCCAGCAGCCAACAAGTTGGCGGCTACACCTTC. It codes for CASSQQVGGYTF.

This clone has a handful of counts. The V and J genes are TRBV6-5 and TRBJ2-7; D uncertain. CDR3 length: 12 residues. The germline V gene has CDR1 MNHEY and CDR2 SVGAGI. V lost 6 bases, J lost 4 bases, and 10 bases lay in between. The CDR3 sequence: CASSSGRYEQYF. The DNA of the CDR3 is TGTGCCAGCAGCTCGGGTCGATACGAGCAGTACTTC.

This clone came up once. The chain couples TRBV9 to TRBJ1-5; D remains ambiguous. This CDR3 spans 12 amino acids. Deletions cut 3 bases from V and 9 bases from J, with 10 bases between. The germline CDR1 and CDR2 sequences are SGDLS and YYNGEE. The CDR3 DNA sequence: TGTGCCAGCAGCGGACCCACCGGGCCCCAGCATTTT. Residues: CASSGPTGPQHF.

This rearrangement joins TRBV2 to TRBJ2-1; D is unresolved. The germline CDR1 and CDR2 sequences are SNHLY and FYNNEI. V was clipped by 5 bases and J by 6 bases, with 8 bases between them. The CDR3 consists of 12 residues. DNA of the CDR3: TGTGCCAGCAGTTCCAGCCGCAATGAGCAGTTCTTC. Protein: CASSSSRNEQFF.

The chain combines TRBV28 with TRBJ2-1; 8 bases line up with TRBD2. The CDR3 is made up of 15 amino acids. The V segment lost 2 bases and the J segment 4 bases; nucleotides outside the gene matches: 4. The germline gives CDR1 MDHEN, CDR2 SYDVKM. The CDR3 DNA is TGTGCCAGCAGTTTAGGCGGGAGGTATTACAATGAGCAGTTCTTC. Protein product: CASSLGGRYYNEQFF.

This clone was found a few times. This rearrangement joins TRBV2 to TRBJ2-7; possible D gene TRBD1, 5 bases. The germline gives CDR1 SNHLY, CDR2 FYNNEI. Trimming shortened V by 2 bases and J by 6 bases, and 11 bases separated the two germline ends. CDR3 length: 13 amino acids. For the CDR3, the DNA is TGTGCCAGCAGTGAAACCAGGGTTATCGAGCAGTACTTC. It specifies CASSETRVIEQYF.

This chain uses TRBV6-6 with TRBJ1-3; no definite D call. V lost 8 bases to trimming and J lost 0 bases, with 11 bases between them. Germline V CDR1 and CDR2: MNHNY, SVGAGI (reference sequence). The CDR3 is 14 amino acids. The CDR3 nucleotides are TGTGCCAGCTCCCTAAGGAACTCTGGAAACACCATATATTTT. This sequence encodes CASSLRNSGNTIYF.

The chain uses TRBV9 and TRBJ2-1, with a possible D match to TRBD2 (5 bases). Trimming took 0 bases from V and 2 from J, leaving 12 bases between them. Germline V gives CDR1 SGDLS, CDR2 YYNGEE. This CDR3 has 16 residues. The CDR3 here is CASSVGSGSAYNEQFF. The CDR3 DNA follows: TGTGCCAGCAGCGTAGGGTCGGGATCAGCCTACAATGAGCAGTTCTTC.

This rearrangement joins TRBV4-2 to TRBJ2-1; maybe TRBD2 (6 bases). Deletions cut 4 bases from V and 2 bases from J, with 9 bases between. CDR1 and CDR2 (germline): LGHNA, YNFKEQ. The CDR3 runs to 14 residues. In DNA, the CDR3 is TGTGCCAGCAGCCCCGGGACTGCCTACAATGAGCAGTTCTTC. Translation: CASSPGTAYNEQFF.

The chain joins TRBV7-3 to TRBJ2-3; no clear D. The CDR3 totals 12 residues. The V end was cut by 6 bases, the J end by 0 bases, with 4 bases between. From germline, CDR1 is SGHTA and CDR2 FQGTGA. In DNA form, the CDR3 reads TGTGCCAGCAGTGACAGCACAGATACGCAGTATTTT. Amino acids: CASSDSTDTQYF.

The chain is built from TRBV6-2 or TRBV6-3 and TRBJ1-2; no clear D gene. CDR3 size: 15 residues. Germline V lookup: CDR1 MNHEY, CDR2 SVGEGT. Trimming left V 2 bases short and J 3 bases short, with 13 bases between. The CDR3 coding sequence is TGTGCCAGCAGTTACCCCCCGGGTGGGGACTATGGCTACACCTTC. It yields the protein CASSYPPGGDYGYTF.

The chain links TRBV4-3 to TRBJ2-5; 16 bases map to TRBD2. The CDR3 has 16 amino acids. The V gene's germline CDR1 is LGHNA and CDR2 YSLEER. Trimming cost V 3 bases and J 5 bases; bases outside gene matches: 3. DNA of the CDR3: TGCGCCAGCAGCCAGGGGACTAGCGGGAGGGGGGAGACCCAGTACTTC. Residues: CASSQGTSGRGETQYF.

The chain couples TRBV19 to TRBJ1-5; D remains unclear. Germline CDR1 and CDR2: LNHDA and SQIVND (reference sequence). Trimming took 4 bases from V and 3 from J, leaving 10 bases between them. The CDR3 covers 14 residues. CDR3 region: CASSTFGPNQPQHF. For the CDR3, the DNA is TGTGCCAGTAGTACCTTTGGGCCCAATCAGCCCCAGCATTTT. The full variable domain, completed using reference TRBV19 and TRBJ1-5, is DGGITQSPKYLFRKEGQNVTLSCEQNLNHDAMYWYRQDPGQGLRLIYYSQIVNDFQKGDIAEGYSVSREKKESFPLTVTSAQKNPTAFYLCASSTFGPNQPQHFGDGTRLSIL.

The J gene is TRBJ2-7, the V gene TRBV28; D perhaps matches TRBD2 (6 bases). Trimming took off 6 bases at V and 4 bases at J, with 7 bases between the two ends. Germline assignment: CDR1 MDHEN and CDR2 SYDVKM. CDR3 length: 11 residues. The DNA of the CDR3 is TGTGCCAGCAGCCGGGGGTACGAGCAGTACTTC. Protein: CASSRGYEQYF.

This chain links TRBV3-1 (or the pseudogene TRBV3-2) with TRBJ1-3, with D tentatively TRBD1 (6 bases). The V gene's germline CDR1 is LGHDT and CDR2 YNNKEL (reference sequence). The V gene lost 9 bases and the J gene lost 4 bases, with 13 bases spanning the gap. The CDR3 covers 13 residues. CDR3 amino acids: CASRGGPGNTIYF. CDR3 bases: TGTGCCAGTCGGGGGGGGCCAGGAAACACCATATATTTT.

V gene TRBV19 combines with J gene TRBJ2-5, with D tentatively TRBD1 (6 bases). The CDR3 sequence is 15 residues long. Germline V gene data show CDR1 as LNHDA and CDR2 as SQIVND (reference sequence). V was trimmed by 5 bases and J by 4 bases, leaving 17 bases between them. The CDR3 region is CASSPAWLDRETQYF. The CDR3 bases are TGTGCCAGTAGTCCCGCATGGTTGGACAGAGAGACCCAGTACTTC.

This chain links TRBV27 with TRBJ1-4; 8 bases line up with TRBD1. Germline CDR1 and CDR2: MNHEY and SMNVEV (reference sequence). With 10 bases clipped from V and 4 bases from J, the junction kept 8 bases outside the gene matches. The CDR3 is 14 amino acids. The CDR3 region has the DNA TGTGCCACCAAAAGGGACAGGTATAATGAAAAACTGTTTTTT. This gives the protein CATKRDRYNEKLFF.

The chain joins TRBV6-5 to TRBJ2-5; D may be TRBD2 (5 bases). V was pared by 8 bases and J by 4 bases, with 14 bases between. This CDR3 is 13 amino acids long. Per germline, CDR1 MNHEY and CDR2 SVGAGI. The CDR3 loop is CASVASRRETQYF. The CDR3 DNA sequence: TGTGCCAGCGTAGCTAGCCGGCGAGAGACCCAGTACTTC.

CDR3: CATRTGSSNQPQHF. CDR3 bases: TGTGCCACCCGGACAGGGTCAAGCAATCAGCCCCAGCATTTT. The chain combines TRBV10-3 with TRBJ1-5; TRBD1 aligns across 8 bases. Germline CDR1 is ENHRY and CDR2 is SYGVKD. This CDR3 has 14 amino acids. V dropped 10 bases and J dropped 1; count of bases not matched to a gene: 6.

The chain uses TRBV5-4 and TRBJ2-7, with D hard to call. Per the germline V gene, CDR1 is SGHNT and CDR2 is YYREEE (reference sequence). This CDR3 is 13 amino acids long. The V end lost 0 bases, the J end lost 2 bases, and 6 bases lay between the germline ends. The CDR3 DNA is TGTGCCAGCAGCTTGGACAGTACCTACGAGCAGTACTTC. It translates to CASSLDSTYEQYF.

CDR3 nucleotides: TGTGCCAGCACCCTTGGCTCTGGAAACACCATATATTTT. Translating gives CASTLGSGNTIYF. The gene calls are TRBV2 and TRBJ1-3; no definite D call. The germline V and J ends were trimmed by 7 bases and 0 bases, with 7 bases remaining between them. This CDR3 comprises 13 residues. The germline CDR1 and CDR2 sequences are SNHLY and FYNNEI.

V gene TRBV20-1 combines with J gene TRBJ2-3, with 7 bases aligning to TRBD2. This CDR3 region has 11 residues. Looked up from germline, CDR1 is DFQATT and CDR2 is SNEGSKA (reference sequence). The V segment lost 1 base and the J segment 13 bases; nucleotides outside the gene matches: 5. For the CDR3, the DNA is TGCAGTGCTAGAGCCGGGACTATGGAGTATTTT. Its protein product is CSARAGTMEYF.

The chain is built from TRBV28 and TRBJ2-2, with D tentatively TRBD2 (6 bases). Germline CDR1 reads MDHEN; CDR2 reads SYDVKM. There are 16 residues in the CDR3. V shed 3 bases and J shed 1 base, with 12 bases lying between them. DNA of the CDR3: TGTGCCAGCAGTTTGCCCCGGCGGGGGAACACCGGGGAGCTGTTTTTT. Translating it yields CASSLPRRGNTGELFF.

The V call is TRBV11-3, the J call TRBJ1-1; D unclear. Deletions cut 1 base from V and 4 bases from J, with 10 bases between. The CDR3 has 14 residues. Germline assignment: CDR1 SGHNT and CDR2 YENEEA. CDR3 loop: CASSLGQWGTEAFF. The CDR3 DNA reads as TGTGCCAGCAGCTTAGGGCAATGGGGCACTGAAGCTTTCTTT.

The V gene is TRBV7-9, the J gene TRBJ2-3; D unresolved. CDR3 length: 12 residues. Germline V gene data show CDR1 as SEHNR and CDR2 as FQNEAQ (reference sequence). V lost 5 bases and J lost 1, with 4 bases in between. CDR3 DNA sequence: TGTGCCAGCAGCCCAGGCACAGATACGCAGTATTTT. Its translation is CASSPGTDTQYF.

The V call is TRBV28, the J call TRBJ1-1; D gene uncertain. CDR3 length: 11 residues. From germline, CDR1 is MDHEN and CDR2 SYDVKM. The ends were cut back, 10 bases at V and 6 bases at J, with 12 bases in the middle. The CDR3 reads CATEDFSEAFF. The CDR3, as DNA: TGTGCCACCGAAGACTTCTCTGAAGCTTTCTTT.

The CDR3, as DNA: TGTGCCATCAGTGAGCCCTCCGGGGAGGGCTACGAGCAGTACTTC. It codes for CAISEPSGEGYEQYF. The chain joins TRBV10-3 to TRBJ2-7, with 7 bases fitting TRBD2. The V and J ends lost 2 bases and 3 bases, in that order; junction bases with no gene match: 7. The CDR3 length is 15 residues. CDR1 is ENHRY and CDR2 is SYGVKD in the germline V gene.

V gene TRBV7-2 combines with J gene TRBJ2-5, with 7 bases that match TRBD2. With V trimmed by 8 bases and J by 7 bases, 7 bases remained unmatched. Germline values: CDR1 SGHTA, CDR2 FQGNSA. The CDR3 has 12 residues. The CDR3 spells CASGAGEWTQYF. The CDR3 DNA reads TGTGCCAGCGGGGCGGGAGAATGGACCCAGTACTTC.